This is a list of T cell receptor beta chains from one sample in a study of T cell changes during pregnancy in multiple sclerosis. Produced via immunoSEQ multiplex PCR; TCRdb's table is partial and in-frame only. This table holds 25,000 to 35,000 clones, around 90% found once. The sequencing used CD8+ T cells from peripheral blood mononuclear cells, collected in the first trimester of pregnancy. Receptors originate from a female donor with multiple sclerosis, enrolled in a pregnancy study. Both conserved end residues are part of each CDR3. The order of the fields is D gene, J gene, V gene, clone size, CDR3 protein. The D gene is left open where the match is weak. Size is stated for part of the rows, as once, few or many counts, or as a class when the clone is expanded.

TRBD1 TRBJ2-7 TRBV9 few CASSVNAGGSYEQYF
TRBD1 TRBJ1-1 TRBV7-3 . CASSPQGINTEAFF
. TRBJ1-4 TRBV7-9 . CASSLDAGRNLEKLFF
. TRBJ2-1 TRBV27 . CASRFLRGGEQFF
. TRBJ2-7 TRBV13 . CASSPPGSSYEQYF
. TRBJ1-3 TRBV7-6 . CASSAGTGPTIYF
. TRBJ2-2 TRBV19 . CASSPPGDTGELFF
. TRBJ1-5 TRBV19 . CASSSDDRNSNQPQHF
. TRBJ1-1 TRBV6-5 once CASSHPGGYEAFF
. TRBJ1-1 TRBV6-1 . CASSEAAENTEAFF
. TRBJ1-1 TRBV5-4 . CASSFQGGGETEAFF
. TRBJ2-1 TRBV6-1 . CASNYDRFLGDEQFF
. TRBJ1-5 TRBV28 . CASSTTVLGNQPQHF
. TRBJ2-7 TRBV18 . CASSPGQTYEQYF
. TRBJ2-5 TRBV11-1 . CASSPTEETQYF
. TRBJ1-2 TRBV7-9 . CASSSDPRTDNYGYTF
TRBD1 TRBJ1-4 TRBV6-5 . CASYHRQGLREKLFF
. TRBJ2-2 TRBV7-6 . CASSLYGELFF
. TRBJ2-7 TRBV15 . CATSRDDTSTYEQYF
TRBD2 TRBJ2-1 TRBV7-8 . CASRGGDFEFF
. TRBJ2-3 TRBV13 . CASSWTNTDTQYF
. TRBJ1-2 TRBV15 . CATSRDVGDYGYTF
TRBD1 TRBJ2-1 TRBV5-1 . CASSNYRGNEQFF
TRBD2 TRBJ2-7 TRBV27 . CASSLSPSGLIYEQYF
TRBD1 TRBJ2-7 TRBV5-8 . CASTVTGDYEQYF
. TRBJ1-2 TRBV5-1 . CASGTGEEGYTF
. TRBJ1-1 TRBV6-4 . CASSLTENTEAFF
TRBD2 TRBJ2-3 TRBV11-1 few CASSLRRGLAGATDTQYF
. TRBJ2-2 TRBV15 . CATSGGHANTGELFF
TRBD1 TRBJ1-2 TRBV7-8 . CASSSQGSINYGYTF
TRBD2 TRBJ2-3 TRBV18 . CASSLSGGPSTDTQYF
. TRBJ1-1 TRBV15 . CATSRSDTEAFF
. TRBJ2-2 TRBV9 . CASSEPQGTLSTGELFF
. TRBJ2-3 TRBV7-6 once CASRQDSTDTQYF
. TRBJ1-5 TRBV5-6 . CASSFSNQPQHF
TRBD1 TRBJ1-4 TRBV6-1 few CASSEKTGENEKLFF
TRBD1 TRBJ1-2 TRBV7-8 . CASSSPWQGANGYTF
TRBD2 TRBJ2-2 TRBV4-2 once CASSPGLAGVSTGELFF
. TRBJ2-7 TRBV2 . CASSDSLLDEQYF
TRBD1 TRBJ2-5 TRBV5-8 . CASTRQGVETQYF
. TRBJ1-1 TRBV19 . CASSMTENTEAFF
TRBD1 TRBJ2-7 TRBV6-1 . CASTQGQAYEQYF
TRBD1 TRBJ1-1 TRBV5-6 . CASSLRQGLTEAFF
. TRBJ1-5 TRBV28 once CASSFRGRGQPQHF
. TRBJ2-2 TRBV6-5 . CASSYVTGEYTGELFF
. TRBJ1-2 TRBV19 . CASSSMSNYGYTF
. TRBJ2-5 TRBV5-1 . CASSLARDGADGTQYF
TRBD2 TRBJ2-3 TRBV30 . CAWETSVTDTQYF
. TRBJ2-1 TRBV11-3 . CASSEGLRASYNEQFF
. TRBJ2-7 TRBV9 . CASSVDSAYEQYF
. TRBJ2-5 TRBV27 . CASSFGNADSPQETQYF
. TRBJ2-2 TRBV7-8 once CASSKTEVANTGELFF
. TRBJ1-2 TRBV7-6 . CASSLIGFEGYTF
. TRBJ1-2 TRBV10-2 . CASSESAPLYYGYTF
TRBD1 TRBJ2-1 TRBV11-2 . CASSNRGNEQFF